The 17 T cell receptor beta chains given below trace back to one sample, sequenced in a study of regulatory T cells in long-lasting Graves disease. Arm-PCR of CDR3 regions and iRepertoire HTBI primers were used to build TCR beta libraries. TCRdb called the multiplex PCR reads again in MiXCR, with one record for every CDR3 protein. The data show about 660,000 distinct CDR3 sequences, 25% to 35% seen once. The time point here: persistent/refractory GD, antithyroid drugs over 5 years with positive TRAb. From RNA extracted from PBMCs, the TCR library was made. The source material was peripheral blood mononuclear cells (PBMCs), sampled when the disease was refractory, from a patient treated with antithyroid drugs. The receptors were gathered from a female donor with Graves disease.

The rearrangement joins TRBV10-1 to TRBJ2-4, with D perhaps TRBD1 (5 bases). Germline CDR1 and CDR2: WNHNN and SYGVQD (reference sequence). The germline V and J ends were trimmed by 0 bases and 8 bases, with 11 bases remaining between them. This CDR3 is 14 amino acids long. CDR3 DNA sequence: TGCGCCAGCAGTGAGTCGAAGGAAGGGGACATTCAGTACTTC. It specifies CASSESKEGDIQYF.

In this sample, this clonotype turned up a few times. The chain uses TRBV7-9 and TRBJ2-2; D uncertain. Germline values: CDR1 SEHNR, CDR2 FQNEAQ (reference sequence). V was trimmed by 1 base and J by 6 bases, leaving 9 bases between them. The CDR3 has 14 residues. DNA for the CDR3: TGTGCCAGCAGCTTAGATCTTTTCGCCGGGGAGCTGTTTTTT. Translated, it gives CASSLDLFAGELFF.

The chain couples TRBV20-1 to TRBJ1-2; 10 positions match TRBD1. Germline CDR1 reads DFQATT; CDR2 reads SNEGSKA (reference sequence). The ends lost 5 bases at V and 1 base at J; junction bases unmatched: 16. This CDR3 is 18 amino acids long. CDR3 sequence reads: CSAQAPGTGDLLNYGYTF. CDR3 sequence (DNA): TGCAGTGCTCAGGCCCCTGGGACAGGGGACCTCCTTAACTATGGCTACACCTTC.

This rearrangement joins TRBV20-1 to TRBJ2-7; D unclear. Trimming removed 5 bases at V and 0 bases at J, with 11 bases between. Germline CDR1 and CDR2: DFQATT and SNEGSKA (reference sequence). This CDR3 region has 13 residues. CDR3 bases: TGCAGTGCTGAACTTGCCAGCTCCTACGAGCAGTACTTC. Translated, it gives CSAELASSYEQYF.

Only a few counts were recorded for this clonotype. The chain employs TRBV30 and TRBJ1-4; 10 bases line up with TRBD1. The CDR3 contains 14 residues. The J segment lost 1 base and the V segment lost 5 bases, leaving 1 base of the junction unmatched. Germline values: CDR1 GTSNPN, CDR2 SVGIG (reference sequence). The CDR3 here is CAWDRGQTNEKLFF. DNA for the CDR3: TGTGCCTGGGACAGGGGGCAAACTAATGAAAAACTGTTTTTT.

The chain links TRBV5-1 to TRBJ2-7; 8 bases are a match to TRBD2. V was clipped by 4 bases and J by 2 bases; unmatched bases: 8. Germline V gene sequence: CDR1 SGHRS, CDR2 YFSETQ. The CDR3 covers 15 residues. CDR3 DNA sequence: TGCGCCAGCAGCCCCGCGGTAGCGGGAACCTACGAGCAGTACTTC. As protein: CASSPAVAGTYEQYF.

Only a few counts were recorded for this clonotype. The rearrangement links TRBV9 to TRBJ2-7; no reliable D call. V lost 0 bases, J lost 5 bases, and 9 bases lay in between. This CDR3 comprises 13 residues. Germline lookup yields CDR1 SGDLS and CDR2 YYNGEE. CDR3: CASSVDTNHEQYF. CDR3 bases: TGTGCCAGCAGCGTAGATACAAACCACGAGCAGTACTTC. Full variable domain (rest looked up from reference TRBV9 and TRBJ2-7): DSGVTQTPKHLITATGQRVTLRCSPRSGDLSVYWYQQSLDQGLQFLIQYYNGEERAKGNILERFSAQQFPDLHSELNLSSLELGDSALYFCASSVDTNHEQYFGPGTRLTVT.

This chain connects TRBV13 to TRBJ1-4; D perhaps matches TRBD1 (5 bases). Trimming removed 8 bases at V and 0 bases at J, with 13 bases between. The CDR3 totals 15 residues. Germline CDR1 is PRHDT and CDR2 is FYEKMQ (reference sequence). CDR3 sequence: CASSRGSPTNEKLFF. The DNA for the CDR3 is TGTGCCAGCTCGCGGGGGTCCCCAACTAATGAAAAACTGTTTTTT.

This clonotype was observed a handful of times. Here the CDR3 omits its conserved ending phenylalanine or tryptophan, so a read error is the likely source. The V call is TRBV6-1, the J call TRBJ1-1; possible D gene TRBD1, 6 bases. The CDR3 loop spans 13 amino acids. Between the trimmed V and J ends, which lost 8 bases and 2 bases, there was a span of 12 bases. Germline V CDR1 and CDR2: MNHNS, SASEGT. The CDR3 coding sequence is TGTGCCAGCGGTCGGGACACCAACACTGAAGCTTTCCTT. This translates into CASGRDTNTEAFL.

This clonotype came up many times. This rearrangement joins TRBV6-4 to TRBJ2-2; 14 bases align to TRBD2. With V trimmed by 5 bases and J by 10 bases, 6 bases remained unmatched. CDR3 length: 15 residues. CDR1 and CDR2 from the germline V gene are MRHNA and SNTAGT. The CDR3 bases are TGTGCCAGCAGTTCCGGGACTAGCGGGGGCACGGAGCTGTTTTTT. This translates into CASSSGTSGGTELFF.

This clonotype was seen repeatedly, ten times or more. The V call is TRBV28, the J call TRBJ1-1; TRBD1 agrees at 7 bases. With V trimmed by 6 bases and J by 8 bases, 6 bases remained unmatched. Germline V lookup: CDR1 MDHEN, CDR2 SYDVKM. The CDR3 is 12 amino acids. The CDR3 loop is CASRGIGGEAFF. The CDR3, as DNA: TGTGCCAGCAGGGGTATAGGGGGCGAAGCTTTCTTT.

This clonotype turned up a few times. The V call is TRBV5-1, the J call TRBJ1-1; D is perhaps TRBD1 (5 bases). The CDR3 has 14 amino acids. Trimming removed 0 bases from V and 5 bases from J, with 11 bases in between. Germline CDR1 SGHRS, CDR2 YFSETQ. Here the CDR3 reads CASSLVGVLTEAFF. CDR3 DNA: TGCGCCAGCAGCTTGGTGGGGGTGTTAACTGAAGCTTTCTTT.

V usage is TRBV5-6 and J usage is TRBJ2-7, with D perhaps TRBD1 or TRBD2 (7 bases each). The germline gives CDR1 SGHDT, CDR2 YYEEEE. CDR3 size: 14 residues. V lost 1 base and J 6 bases, leaving 14 bases between the germline ends. The CDR3 DNA sequence: TGTGCCAGCAGCTTGCAGGGGGGGTCGGGCGAGCAGTACTTC. Translating it yields CASSLQGGSGEQYF.

V is TRBV6-2 or TRBV6-3 and J is TRBJ2-7; D tentatively reads TRBD1 or TRBD2 (5 bases each). Trimming removed 6 bases at V and 2 bases at J, with 11 bases between. The CDR3 runs 13 residues. CDR1 MNHEY and CDR2 SVGEGT come from the germline V gene. The CDR3 DNA sequence: TGTGCCAGCAGCATCCGGGACGCCTACGAGCAGTACTTC. It specifies CASSIRDAYEQYF.

V and J are TRBV2 and TRBJ1-2, with TRBD1 as a possible D gene (6 bases). V shed 5 bases and J shed 6 bases, with 22 bases lying between them. There are 16 residues in the CDR3. Germline CDR1 SNHLY, CDR2 FYNNEI. CDR3 loop: CASSTKRGDGGHGYTF. CDR3 in DNA: TGTGCCAGCAGTACGAAAAGAGGGGACGGGGGGCATGGCTACACCTTC. The entire variable domain, with the rest obtained from reference TRBV2 and TRBJ1-2, is as follows: EPEVTQTPSHQVTQMGQEVILRCVPISNHLYFYWYRQILGQKVEFLVSFYNNEISEKSEIFDDQFSVERPDGSNFTLKIRSTKLEDSAMYFCASSTKRGDGGHGYTFGSGTRLTVV.

In its sample, this clonotype was seen a few times. The genes are TRBV2 and TRBJ1-3, with D hard to call. The CDR3 has 15 residues. V lost 7 bases to trimming and J lost 0 bases, with 13 bases between them. Looked up from germline, CDR1 is SNHLY and CDR2 is FYNNEI. The CDR3 loop reads CASIRTGSSGNTIYF. The CDR3, as DNA: TGTGCCAGCATCCGGACGGGGAGCTCTGGAAACACCATATATTTT. The full variable domain, rest sourced from reference TRBV2 and TRBJ1-3, is EPEVTQTPSHQVTQMGQEVILRCVPISNHLYFYWYRQILGQKVEFLVSFYNNEISEKSEIFDDQFSVERPDGSNFTLKIRSTKLEDSAMYFCASIRTGSSGNTIYFGEGSWLTVV.

The V and J genes are TRBV30 and TRBJ1-5, with 7 bases lining up with TRBD1. This CDR3 spans 17 amino acids. V shed 0 bases and J 1 base; nucleotides not matched to a gene: 9. Looked up from germline, CDR1 is GTSNPN and CDR2 is SVGIG (reference sequence). In DNA, the CDR3 is TGTGCCTGGAGTGTGGGGGCCGGGACAGCGAGCAATCAGCCCCAGCATTTT. It yields the protein CAWSVGAGTASNQPQHF. The whole variable domain, remainder taken from reference TRBV30 and TRBJ1-5, is SQTIHQWPATLVQPVGSPLSLECTVEGTSNPNLYWYRQAAGRGLQLLFYSVGIGQISSEVPQNLSASRPQDRQFILSSKKLLLSDSGFYLCAWSVGAGTASNQPQHFGDGTRLSIL.